This T cell receptor beta chain originates from a study of monozygotic twins with inflammatory bowel disease. The germline V gene encodes CDR1 SNHLY and CDR2 FYNNEI. The CDR3 extends over 17 amino acids. TCRdb processed the 5' RACE reads again and assigns one entry to each CDR3 protein, with no DNA. This table holds roughly 300,000 distinct CDR3 sequences. The sequencing sample was made of blood. The chain carries TRBV2 and TRBJ1-5. The sequence was collected from a human donor with ulcerative colitis or Crohn's disease, or a healthy co-twin of an affected twin (not recorded which). This CDR3 is CASAGRAGEQLSQPQHF.